The next 30 T cell receptor beta chains were all read from a single sample in a study of T cell responses to AZD1222 COVID-19 vaccine. TCRdb's copy holds only in-frame clones and misses some; the assay was immunoSEQ multiplex PCR. The sample lists about 91,000 clones; 90% to 95% were seen once. Material: peripheral blood, obtained 28 days after the second AZD1222 dose. Source of these receptors: an adult who received the AZD1222 COVID-19 vaccine.

CDR3 amino acids: CASSQGSRRGNTEAFF. The CDR3 DNA is TGCGCCAGCAGCCAAGGATCCAGGCGCGGAAACACTGAAGCTTTCTTT. V is TRBV4-1 and J is TRBJ1-1; no firm D call. V shed 1 base and J shed 2 bases, with 14 bases lying between them. There are 16 residues in the CDR3. The germline V gene has CDR1 MGHRA and CDR2 YSYEKL.

This chain uses TRBV6-5 with TRBJ2-7, with D unresolved. The CDR3 is 16 amino acids. The V gene lost 4 bases and the J gene lost 2 bases, with 18 bases spanning the gap. The germline CDR1 and CDR2 sequences are MNHEY and SVGAGI. CDR3 protein: CASSSRPLGLAYEQYF. As DNA, the CDR3 is TGTGCCAGCAGTTCGAGACCCTTGGGATTGGCCTACGAGCAGTACTTC.

The chain uses TRBV18 and TRBJ2-1; 13 nucleotides match TRBD2. The CDR3 is made up of 16 amino acids. Losses at the gene ends were 0 bases for V and 6 bases for J; bases not matched to a gene: 2. Germline CDR1 and CDR2: KGHSH and LQKENI. The CDR3 DNA reads as TGTGCCAGCTCACCACCGGGACTAGCGGGGCCCAATGAGCAGTTCTTC. Residues: CASSPPGLAGPNEQFF.

The CDR3 region has the DNA TGTGCCAGCAGCTTTGGGGGGTCCGAGCAGTACTTC. It encodes CASSFGGSEQYF. The rearrangement uses TRBV7-8 and TRBJ2-7, with D possibly being TRBD2 (6 bases). V lost 3 bases and J lost 6, with 9 bases in between. Germline V gene sequence: CDR1 SGHVS, CDR2 FQNEAQ. This CDR3 is built from 12 residues. Full variable domain (outside the CDR3, taken from reference TRBV7-8 and TRBJ2-7): GAGVSQSPRYKVAKRGQDVALRCDPISGHVSLFWYQQALGQGPEFLTYFQNEAQLDKSGLPSDRFFAERPEGSVSTLKIQRTQQEDSAVYLCASSFGGSEQYFGPGTRLTVT.

The chain joins TRBV21-1 to TRBJ1-1. TRBV21-1 is labeled a pseudogene. This CDR3 has 12 amino acids. The CDR3 DNA reads as TGTGCCAGCAGCAAGTATAACACTGAAGCTTTCTTT. It codes for CASSKYNTEAFF.

The chain links TRBV25-1 to TRBJ1-1, with a tentative D call TRBD1 (6 bases). V was trimmed by 5 bases and J by 11 bases, leaving 15 bases between them. This CDR3 contains 12 residues. Germline-derived CDR1 and CDR2 are MGHDK and SYGVNS. The CDR3 is CASSSHRVTAFF. In DNA form, the CDR3 reads TGTGCCAGCAGTTCCCACAGGGTTACGGCTTTCTTT.

The chain carries TRBV3-1 (or the pseudogene TRBV3-2) and TRBJ1-2; 12 bases fit TRBD1. V shed 4 bases, J shed 3 bases, and the junction held 3 bases outside the gene matches. CDR1 LGHDT and CDR2 YNNKEL come from the germline V gene (reference sequence). This CDR3 has 15 amino acids. The CDR3 nucleotides read TGTGCCAGCAGCCCCGGGACAGGGGGCTACTATGGCTACACCTTC. Its translation: CASSPGTGGYYGYTF.

A note on this clone: Other DNA sequences within the sample encode an identical CDR3. The genes are TRBV25-1 and TRBJ1-1, with D unclear. V lost 8 bases, J lost 1 base, and 5 bases lay in between. CDR3 length: 11 amino acids. Germline CDR1 and CDR2: MGHDK and SYGVNS. The chain's CDR3 is CASRGNTEAFF. DNA of the CDR3: TGTGCCAGCCGGGGGAACACTGAAGCTTTCTTT.

The chain links TRBV7-2 to TRBJ1-6; the D gene is possibly TRBD1 (6 bases). This CDR3 region has 16 residues. V lost 0 bases and J 7 bases, leaving 13 bases between the germline ends. CDR1 and CDR2 from the germline V gene are SGHTA and FQGNSA. This chain's CDR3 is CASSLASDRRNSPLHF. Written as DNA, the CDR3 is TGTGCCAGCAGCTTAGCATCGGACAGACGAAATTCACCCCTCCACTTT.

The chain couples TRBV30 to TRBJ1-2, with D unclear. Trimming stripped 4 bases from V and 4 bases from J, with 16 bases between. From germline, CDR1 is GTSNPN and CDR2 SVGIG (reference sequence). The CDR3 is 14 residues long. CDR3: CAWMRGKVGYGYTF. CDR3 nucleotide sequence: TGTGCCTGGATGCGTGGTAAGGTGGGCTATGGCTACACCTTC.

V is TRBV7-2 and J is TRBJ1-2; D ambiguous. CDR3 length: 14 residues. V lost 3 bases and J lost 4, with 12 bases in between. Germline-derived CDR1 and CDR2 are SGHTA and FQGNSA. The CDR3 sequence: CASSFLGMGYGYTF. DNA of the CDR3: TGTGCCAGCAGCTTCCTGGGGATGGGCTATGGCTACACCTTC.

This clone appeared a single time. The chain employs TRBV6-2 or TRBV6-3 and TRBJ1-5; D unresolved. The germline CDR1 and CDR2 sequences are MNHEY and SVGEGT. V shed 0 bases and J shed 4 bases, with 10 bases lying between them. This CDR3 is 15 amino acids long. CDR3 residues: CASSYSWRLNQPQHF. In nucleotides, the CDR3 is TGTGCCAGCAGTTACTCGTGGCGCTTAAATCAGCCCCAGCATTTT.

V usage is TRBV11-2 and J usage is TRBJ2-5; D is unresolved. Trimming left V 3 bases short and J 5 bases short, with 7 bases between. The CDR3 spans 12 residues. Germline-derived CDR1 and CDR2 are SGHAT and FQNNGV. The CDR3 DNA sequence: TGTGCCAGCAGCTTTTACCGGGAGACCCAGTACTTC. This codes for CASSFYRETQYF.

For the CDR3, the DNA is TGTGCCAGCAGATTGACAGGGGGCTATGGCTACACCTTC. Translation gives CASRLTGGYGYTF. The chain couples TRBV6-5 to TRBJ1-2, with 9 bases matching TRBD1. Germline CDR1 reads MNHEY; CDR2 reads SVGAGI. The CDR3 covers 13 residues. J lost 4 bases, V lost 6 bases, and 3 bases had no gene match.

This clone was seen just once. The genes are TRBV9 and TRBJ1-5; D is undetermined. V was trimmed by 0 bases and J by 0 bases, leaving 10 bases between them. Germline assignment: CDR1 SGDLS and CDR2 YYNGEE. The CDR3 totals 16 residues. This chain's CDR3 is CASSVDDGDSNQPQHF. CDR3 sequence (DNA): TGTGCCAGCAGCGTAGATGATGGGGATAGCAATCAGCCCCAGCATTTT. The variable domain in full, with the rest retrieved from reference TRBV9 and TRBJ1-5, is DSGVTQTPKHLITATGQRVTLRCSPRSGDLSVYWYQQSLDQGLQFLIQYYNGEERAKGNILERFSAQQFPDLHSELNLSSLELGDSALYFCASSVDDGDSNQPQHFGDGTRLSIL.

The chain links TRBV15 to TRBJ1-2, with TRBD1 as a possible D gene (6 bases). The CDR3 contains 13 residues. The V gene lost 5 bases and the J gene lost 4 bases, with 11 bases spanning the gap. Germline CDR1 and CDR2: LNHNV and YYDKDF (reference sequence). The CDR3 nucleotides are TGTGCCACCAGCCCTGGACAGATCTATGGCTACACCTTC. Encoded protein: CATSPGQIYGYTF.

This clone was observed a few times. This chain uses TRBV28 with TRBJ1-2; 7 nucleotides align to TRBD1. CDR3 length: 13 amino acids. V dropped 3 bases and J dropped 5; count of bases not matched to a gene: 3. Germline CDR1 and CDR2: MDHEN and SYDVKM. The CDR3 protein is CASSFAQGYGYTF. DNA for the CDR3: TGTGCCAGCAGTTTTGCACAGGGGTATGGCTACACCTTC.

V is TRBV19 and J is TRBJ2-7; D is uncertain. Trimming removed 3 bases at V and 0 bases at J, with 6 bases between. There are 13 residues in the CDR3. The germline CDR1 and CDR2 sequences are LNHDA and SQIVND (reference sequence). The CDR3 DNA follows: TGTGCCAGTAGTATGGGCCGCTCCTACGAGCAGTACTTC. This sequence encodes CASSMGRSYEQYF.

The CDR3 spells CASSSGQGMQSPLHF. The CDR3 nucleotides are TGCGCCAGCAGCTCGGGACAGGGGATGCAATCACCCCTCCACTTT. The chain combines TRBV5-1 with TRBJ1-6; the match to TRBD1 covers 10 bases. The CDR3 sequence is 15 residues long. Germline V CDR1 and CDR2: SGHRS, YFSETQ. Unmatched junction bases numbered 7, after V lost 3 bases and J lost 10 bases.

V is TRBV6-4 and J is TRBJ2-7; possibly TRBD1 for D (6 bases). Trimming stripped 3 bases from V and 7 bases from J, with 16 bases between. Germline CDR1 MRHNA, CDR2 SNTAGT. This CDR3 region has 14 residues. CDR3 sequence: CASSEVQGSVEQYF. CDR3 nucleotide sequence: TGTGCCAGCAGTGAAGTCCAGGGGAGTGTGGAGCAGTACTTC.

J is TRBJ2-5 and V is TRBV7-8; TRBD1 aligns across 9 bases. V shed 4 bases, J shed 13 bases, and the junction held 7 bases outside the gene matches. The CDR3 length is 12 residues. The germline CDR1 and CDR2 sequences are SGHVS and FQNEAQ. DNA of the CDR3: TGTGCCAGCAGCTCCCCGCCGGGACAGGGGTACTTC. Its protein is CASSSPPGQGYF.

This clone was seen more than once but under ten times. J is TRBJ1-6 and V is TRBV4-1; TRBD1 matches 8 bases. This CDR3 region has 16 residues. The germline gives CDR1 MGHRA, CDR2 YSYEKL. V dropped 3 bases and J dropped 8; count of bases not matched to a gene: 9. The DNA for the CDR3 is TGCGCCAGCAGCCATACAGCAGGGGGCGAGTATTCACCCCTCCACTTT. It translates to CASSHTAGGEYSPLHF.

The chain joins TRBV19 to TRBJ1-2; perhaps TRBD1 as D (6 bases). V was pared by 7 bases and J by 8 bases, with 17 bases between. Germline-derived CDR1 and CDR2 are LNHDA and SQIVND (reference sequence). This CDR3 comprises 13 residues. The CDR3 here is CASMDRRVGGYTF. CDR3 in DNA: TGTGCCAGTATGGACAGACGAGTGGGAGGCTACACCTTC.

The chain couples TRBV2 to TRBJ1-5; a weak D match, TRBD1 (5 bases). V dropped 1 base and J dropped 2 bases, with 9 bases sitting between them. The germline CDR1 and CDR2 sequences are SNHLY and FYNNEI. The CDR3 has 15 residues. The CDR3 spells CASSEDTTGNQPQHF. CDR3 in DNA: TGTGCCAGCAGTGAAGACACGACAGGCAATCAGCCCCAGCATTTT.

The CDR3: CASSTSGVGTGELFF. The CDR3 DNA reads TGTGCCAGTAGCACTAGCGGGGTCGGCACCGGGGAGCTGTTTTTT. The gene calls are TRBV19 and TRBJ2-2, with 10 nucleotides matching TRBD2. J gave up 4 bases and V 6 bases, and 5 bases lay outside the gene matches. From germline, CDR1 is LNHDA and CDR2 SQIVND (reference sequence). The length of the CDR3 is 15 residues.

The chain combines TRBV27 with TRBJ1-2; weak D call: TRBD1 (6 bases). Trimming shortened V by 6 bases and J by 1 base, and 18 bases separated the two germline ends. From germline, CDR1 is MNHEY and CDR2 SMNVEV (reference sequence). The CDR3 is 16 residues long. CDR3 nucleotide sequence: TGTGCCAGCAGGACGGGGGGGCCAGCTTTTAACTATGGCTACACCTTC. Encoded protein: CASRTGGPAFNYGYTF.

The J gene is TRBJ1-2, the V gene TRBV24-1; the D is unclear. With 1 base removed from V and 0 bases from J, the gap between germline ends came to 5 bases. Germline CDR1 KGHDR, CDR2 SFDVKD. This CDR3 is built from 14 residues. The DNA of the CDR3 is TGTGCCACCAGTGATTTTCTCACTAACTATGGCTACACCTTC. Translation: CATSDFLTNYGYTF.

The chain uses TRBV7-2 and TRBJ2-5; perhaps TRBD1 as D (5 bases). In germline, CDR1 is SGHTA, CDR2 FQGNSA. Trimming removed 5 bases from V and 5 bases from J, with 18 bases in between. The CDR3 runs 15 residues. CDR3 in amino acids: CASSPLVRAGETQYF. DNA of the CDR3: TGTGCCAGCAGCCCCTTAGTCAGGGCTGGGGAGACCCAGTACTTC.

CDR3 loop: CASSEQDWRETQYF. The CDR3, as DNA: TGTGCCAGCAGTGAACAGGACTGGCGAGAGACCCAGTACTTC. V and J are TRBV2 and TRBJ2-5, with D perhaps matching TRBD2 (5 bases). CDR1 is SNHLY and CDR2 is FYNNEI in the germline V gene. Deletions cut 2 bases from V and 4 bases from J, with 11 bases between. CDR3 length: 14 amino acids. The full variable domain, in which reference TRBV2 and TRBJ2-5 provide the parts outside the CDR3, is EPEVTQTPSHQVTQMGQEVILRCVPISNHLYFYWYRQILGQKVEFLVSFYNNEISEKSEIFDDQFSVERPDGSNFTLKIRSTKLEDSAMYFCASSEQDWRETQYFGPGTRLLVL.

The DNA of the CDR3 is TGTGCCAGCAGTTACTCCGGGACAGGGGGCAATGAGCAGTTCTTC. This translates into CASSYSGTGGNEQFF. The rearrangement links TRBV6-2 or TRBV6-3 to TRBJ2-1; 11 nucleotides line up with TRBD1. The CDR3 sequence is 15 residues long. V gave up 0 bases and J gave up 6 bases; unmatched junction bases: 1. The germline V gene has CDR1 MNHEY and CDR2 SVGEGT.